This T cell receptor beta chain was sequenced during a study of tumor-infiltrating lymphocytes in primary liver carcinoma. As for this clonotype: Its antigen remains unknown. The junction differs from germline at one of its ends, possibly a read error.

For blood RNA, unsorted whole blood served as the source, and germline DNA was extracted too. Using a constant-region primer together with ProtoScript II reverse transcriptase, TCR beta cDNA was made from roughly 540 ng of total RNA. Slightly modified ARM-PCR with three nested multiplex PCR rounds yielded TCR beta libraries. Both of the initial two PCR rounds ran for 10 cycles and employed TRBV1-TRBV30 forward primers alongside a C-beta reverse primer. TCRdb redid the calling of the multiplex PCR reads with MiXCR, one entry per CDR3 protein. Of 310,000 or so distinct CDR3 sequences listed, approximately 54% are singletons. Study findings and constraints: Significantly larger top-250-clone fractions were found in tumors than in blood (p = 0.039).

CDR1 is KGHSH and CDR2 is LQKENI in the germline V gene. This CDR3 contains 13 residues. The receptor's source is a woman under 40 with primary liver carcinoma and hepatitis B virus infection. Sequencing was done on a sample of peripheral blood. This chain connects TRBV18 to TRBJ2-3, with 11 bases matching TRBD2. The CDR3 is CANSPTSGNTQYF. CDR3 nucleotides: TGTGCCAACTCACCGACTAGCGGGAATACGCAGTATTTT.